This paragraph reports one T cell receptor beta chain. The antigen it binds to is not known. Base qualities are not provided; no much larger clone lies one nucleotide away. TCRbeta CDR3 regions were amplified from genomic DNA using the immunoSEQ Assay, a bias-controlled multiplex PCR. Regarding the original processing steps: The number of nucleated cells in each sample was estimated by amplification of reference gene primers within the assay. Sequence reads were collapsed and filtered to measure the absolute abundance of every unique TCRbeta CDR3 rearrangement. For each sample, productive Simpson clonality was calculated as the square root of Simpson's diversity index across productive rearrangements. TCRdb retrieved this table from immuneACCESS and kept in-frame rearrangements only. Not all clones are present; in checked studies, unresolved V genes account for under half, and no reason is known for the remainder. That table gives V, J and clone size, and the DNA gave D and trimming. This sample has approximately 230,000 clones in its table, and about 87% of those were observed once. The ten largest account for around 6.6% of the sample.

One collaborating source in Seattle enrolled patients during active infection and followed them longitudinally through the course of disease. Whole blood was collected in K2EDTA tubes by collaborating institutions according to the institutions' own protocols. For TCRbeta analysis, collaborators shipped samples as frozen whole blood, isolated PBMCs, or DNA extracted from either of those sample types. This sample is part of a study of blood T cell repertoires in COVID-19 (dated by TCRdb to 2018 to 2021). Regarding the research as a whole: Collaborator samples came from the United States, Italy and Spain and covered acute and convalescent phases of COVID-19. A freely available public database, intended as a resource for researchers studying the immune response to SARS-CoV-2, is where the repertoires were released. Subjects who had been exposed to COVID-19, were actively infected with it, or had recovered from it provided the deeply sampled blood TCRbeta repertoires that made up the dataset. The material from the prospective study consisted of cDNA or gDNA derived from T cells, B-cell-depleted T cells, or PBMCs. Where available, HLA class I and class II types were obtained from metadata supplied by the sample provider rather than from assay-based typing. Nearly every sample came with metadata listing a de-identified subject ID, COVID-19 status, age in years and sex. Samples were obtained from the ongoing ImmuneRACE study (first 160 participants) and from approximately 1,200 subjects provided by 6 global collaborators.

Taken from cysteine to phenylalanine, the CDR3 has 15 residues. Only the CDR3 portion is preserved as DNA: 45 bases, with reading frame beginning at the first base. Trimming costs V 4 bases and J 4 bases, and their ends lie 17 bases apart. In the germline V gene, CDR1 corresponds to SGHRS and CDR2 to YFSETQ. The full study reports these points: How much clinical and demographic metadata was included differed by source and by participant, and the metadata was provided uncurated.

Material: peripheral blood. The TCR was taken from a woman aged 25-40 years with COVID-19, enrolled during active disease. The chain employs TRBV5-1 and TRBJ2-5, with a tentative D gene TRBD1 over 8 matching bases. CDR3 protein: CASSQDRVAGETQYF. The sequenced DNA: TGCGCCAGCAGCCAGGACAGGGTAGCGGGAGAGACCCAGTACTTC.